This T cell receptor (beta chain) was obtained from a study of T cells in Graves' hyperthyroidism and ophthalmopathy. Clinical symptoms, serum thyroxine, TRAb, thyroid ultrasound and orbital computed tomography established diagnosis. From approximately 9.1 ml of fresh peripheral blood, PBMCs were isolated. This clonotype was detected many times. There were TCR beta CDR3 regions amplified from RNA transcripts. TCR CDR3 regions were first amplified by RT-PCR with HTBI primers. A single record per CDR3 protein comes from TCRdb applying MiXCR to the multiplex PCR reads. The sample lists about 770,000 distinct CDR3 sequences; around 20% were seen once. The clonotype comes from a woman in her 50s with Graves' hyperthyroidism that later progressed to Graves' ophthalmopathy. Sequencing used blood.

The CDR3 protein is CAIRGTGGNYGYTF. The DNA of the CDR3 is TGTGCCATCAGAGGGACAGGGGGCAACTATGGCTACACCTTC. The chain has TRBV10-3 and TRBJ1-2; 12 positions agree with TRBD1. Trimming removed 6 bases from V and 2 bases from J; junction bases left unmatched: 1. The germline V gene encodes CDR1 ENHRY and CDR2 SYGVKD. The CDR3 spans 14 residues.